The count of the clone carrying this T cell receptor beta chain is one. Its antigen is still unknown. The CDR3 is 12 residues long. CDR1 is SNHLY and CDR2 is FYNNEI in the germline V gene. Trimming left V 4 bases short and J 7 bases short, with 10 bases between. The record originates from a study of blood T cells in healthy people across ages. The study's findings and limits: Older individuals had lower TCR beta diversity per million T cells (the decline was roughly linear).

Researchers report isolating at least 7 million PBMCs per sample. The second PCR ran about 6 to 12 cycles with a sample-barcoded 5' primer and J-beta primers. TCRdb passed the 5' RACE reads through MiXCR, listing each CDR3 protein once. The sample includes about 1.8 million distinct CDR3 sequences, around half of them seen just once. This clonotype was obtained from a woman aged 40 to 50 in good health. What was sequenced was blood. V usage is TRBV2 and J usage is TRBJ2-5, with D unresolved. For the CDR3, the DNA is TGTGCCAGCAGTGCATTTGAAGGGACCCAGTACTTC. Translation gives CASSAFEGTQYF.